This TCR beta chain came from a study of T cells after yellow fever vaccination. One entry per CDR3 protein, called by TCRdb with MiXCR from the 5' RACE reads. Among 300,000 to 350,000 distinct CDR3 sequences listed, around 4.5% were seen once. There are 16 residues in the CDR3. Germline CDR1 is SGHTA and CDR2 is FQGNSA. J gave up 2 bases and V 5 bases, and 8 bases lay outside the gene matches. The rearrangement joins TRBV7-2 to TRBJ1-2, with TRBD1 matching 10 bases. This clonotype was sampled from a man between 18 and 29 years old who received the YFV17D yellow fever vaccine. The material was PBMCs, obtained 15 days after the yellow fever booster vaccination. The CDR3 loop reads CASSPSGTGVNYGYTF. The CDR3 nucleotides read TGTGCCAGCAGCCCCTCTGGGACAGGGGTGAACTATGGCTACACCTTC.